The T cell receptor (beta chain) described here comes from a study of blood T cells in healthy people across ages. As concerns this clonotype: Antigen unknown.

General observations from the study: Estimated diversity, derived from one million T cells, was regarded as an underestimate.

This CDR3 spans 12 amino acids. CDR1 MNHEY and CDR2 SMNVEV come from the germline V gene (reference sequence). V was cut by 7 bases and J by 3 bases, with 6 bases left in between. Alongside a J-beta primer mix, a sample-barcoded 5' primer served in a second PCR lasting about 6 to 12 cycles. Via MiXCR, TCRdb re-called the 5' RACE reads, giving one row per CDR3 protein. The data show about 1.4 million distinct CDR3 sequences, 55% to 75% seen once. This TCR was recovered from a man aged 18-30 years in good health. The material sequenced was blood. The chain couples TRBV27 to TRBJ2-2; unclear D gene. The CDR3 region has the DNA TGTGCCAGCATGAGTGACACCGGGGAGCTGTTTTTT. Residues: CASMSDTGELFF.